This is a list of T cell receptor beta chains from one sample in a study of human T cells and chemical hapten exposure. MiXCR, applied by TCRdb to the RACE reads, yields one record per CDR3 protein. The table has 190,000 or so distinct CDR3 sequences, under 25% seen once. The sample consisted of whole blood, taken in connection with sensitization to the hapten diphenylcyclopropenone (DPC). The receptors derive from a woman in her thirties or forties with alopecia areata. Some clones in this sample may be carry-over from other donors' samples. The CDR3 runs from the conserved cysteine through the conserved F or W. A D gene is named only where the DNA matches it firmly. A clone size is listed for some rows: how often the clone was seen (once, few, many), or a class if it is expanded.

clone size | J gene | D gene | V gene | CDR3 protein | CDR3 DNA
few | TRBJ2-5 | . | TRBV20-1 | CSGLRTTPETQYF | TGCAGTGGTCTGCGGACTACACCAGAGACCCAGTACTTC
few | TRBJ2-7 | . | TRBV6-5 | CASSYASGTFYEQYF | TGTGCCAGCAGTTACGCAAGTGGGACGTTCTACGAGCAGTACTTC
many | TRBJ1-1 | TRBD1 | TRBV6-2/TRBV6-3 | CASSPRGGLPPEAFF | TGTGCCAGCAGTCCCCGAGGGGGCTTACCCCCTGAAGCTTTCTTT
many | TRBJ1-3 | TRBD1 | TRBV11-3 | CASSQGDGNTIYF | TGTGCCAGCAGCCAGGGGGATGGAAACACCATATATTTT
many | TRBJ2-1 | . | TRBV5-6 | CASSLGGLEFF | TGTGCCAGCAGCTTGGGGGGATTGGAGTTCTTC
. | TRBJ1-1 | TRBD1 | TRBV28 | CASRPPIYRGGTEAFF | TGTGCCAGCAGGCCACCGATTTACAGGGGAGGCACTGAAGCTTTCTTT
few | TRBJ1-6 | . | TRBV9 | CASSVGEEYSPLHF | TGTGCCAGCAGCGTAGGGGAGGAGTATTCACCCCTCCACTTT
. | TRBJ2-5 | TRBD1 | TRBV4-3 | CASSQDLADRGPLKETQYF | TGCGCCAGCAGCCAAGATCTGGCGGACAGGGGGCCACTGAAAGAGACCCAGTACTTC
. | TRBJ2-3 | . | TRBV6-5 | CASSYSYKGPSTDTQYF | TGTGCCAGCAGTTACTCGTACAAGGGTCCTAGCACAGATACGCAGTATTTT
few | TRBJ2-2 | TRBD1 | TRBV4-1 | CASSQGGQGAITGELFF | TGCGCCAGCAGCCAAGGGGGACAGGGGGCGATAACCGGGGAGCTGTTTTTT
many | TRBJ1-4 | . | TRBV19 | CASSPMRSGTNEKLFF | TGTGCCAGTAGTCCGATGCGTTCGGGCACTAATGAAAAACTGTTTTTT
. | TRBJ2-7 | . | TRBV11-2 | CASSRGRTNYEQYF | TGTGCCAGCAGCCGGGGCCGGACTAACTACGAGCAGTACTTC
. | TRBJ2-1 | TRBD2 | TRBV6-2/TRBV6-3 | CASSYLAGDEQFF | TGTGCCAGCAGTTATCTAGCGGGAGATGAGCAGTTCTTC
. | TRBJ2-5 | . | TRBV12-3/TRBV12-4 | CASSLTQQTQYF | TGTGCCAGCAGTCTCACTCAACAGACCCAGTACTTC
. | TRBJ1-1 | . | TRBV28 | CASKEGRWTEAFF | TGTGCCAGCAAAGAAGGTCGGTGGACTGAAGCTTTCTTT
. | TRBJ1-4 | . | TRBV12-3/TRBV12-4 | CASSLGSEKLFF | TGTGCCAGCAGTTTAGGATCTGAAAAACTGTTTTTT
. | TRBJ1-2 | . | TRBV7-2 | CASSSTQAYTF | TGTGCCAGCAGCTCCACCCAGGCCTACACCTTC
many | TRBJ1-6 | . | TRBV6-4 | CASSEDTYNSPLHF | TGTGCCAGCAGTGAGGACACCTATAATTCACCCCTCCACTTT
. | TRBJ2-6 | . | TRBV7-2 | CAKTNSGANVLTF | TGTGCCAAGACGAACTCTGGGGCCAACGTCCTGACTTTC
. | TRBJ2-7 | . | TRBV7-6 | CASSLQAEFYEQYF | TGTGCCAGCAGCTTACAGGCAGAATTCTACGAGCAGTACTTC
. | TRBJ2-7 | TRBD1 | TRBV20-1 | CSAGGTGGYEQYF | TGCAGTGCTGGGGGAACAGGGGGCTACGAGCAGTACTTC
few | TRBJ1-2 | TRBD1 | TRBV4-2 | CASSQVRGGGYGYTF | TGTGCCAGCAGCCAAGTCAGAGGGGGCGGATATGGCTACACCTTC
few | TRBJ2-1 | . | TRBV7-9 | CASSFRLGVNEQFF | TGTGCCAGCAGCTTTAGACTAGGGGTCAATGAGCAGTTCTTC
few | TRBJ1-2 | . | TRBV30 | CAWSVRAPDGYTF | TGTGCCTGGAGTGTCCGGGCCCCGGATGGCTACACCTTC
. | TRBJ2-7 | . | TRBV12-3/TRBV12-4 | CASSSGPGRGEQYF | TGTGCCAGCAGTTCGGGACCTGGAAGGGGCGAGCAGTACTTC
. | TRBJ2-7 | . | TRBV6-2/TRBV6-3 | CASSSAARGEQYF | TGTGCCAGCAGTTCAGCAGCGAGAGGCGAGCAGTACTTC
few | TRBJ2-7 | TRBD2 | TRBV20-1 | CSARLGLAGSYEQYF | TGCAGTGCTAGACTCGGACTAGCGGGATCTTACGAGCAGTACTTC
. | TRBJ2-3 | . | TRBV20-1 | CSAKADTQYF | TGCAGTGCTAAGGCAGATACGCAGTATTTT
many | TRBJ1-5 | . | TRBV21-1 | CASSKVHYSNQPQHF | TGTGCCAGCAGCAAAGTCCATTATAGCAATCAGCCCCAGCATTTT
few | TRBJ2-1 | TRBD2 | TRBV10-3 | CAILAGGYNEQFF | TGTGCCATTTTAGCGGGAGGGTACAATGAGCAGTTCTTC
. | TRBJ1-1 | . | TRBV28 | CASSSPIGLEGFGAFF | TGTGCCAGCAGTTCCCCCATAGGGCTAGAAGGATTCGGGGCTTTCTTT
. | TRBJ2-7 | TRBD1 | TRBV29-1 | CSVDTGGDEQYF | TGCAGCGTTGACACAGGGGGCGACGAGCAGTACTTC
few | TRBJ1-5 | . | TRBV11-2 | CASSLGAGSRQPQHF | TGTGCCAGCAGCTTAGGAGCAGGGTCTAGACAGCCCCAGCATTTT
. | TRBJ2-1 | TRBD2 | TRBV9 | CASSVAWERGPKLEQFF | TGTGCCAGCAGCGTAGCTTGGGAGCGGGGACCCAAGTTGGAGCAGTTCTTC
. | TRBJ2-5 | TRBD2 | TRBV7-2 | CASSLGGRRETQYF | TGTGCCAGCAGCTTAGGCGGGAGGAGGGAGACCCAGTACTTC
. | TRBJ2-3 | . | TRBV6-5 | CASSYGGKWGDTQYF | TGTGCCAGCAGTTACGGCGGGAAATGGGGGGATACGCAGTATTTT
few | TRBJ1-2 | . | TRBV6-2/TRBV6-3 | CASIETVGTPDGYTF | TGTGCCAGCATCGAGACGGTGGGGACACCCGATGGCTACACCTTC
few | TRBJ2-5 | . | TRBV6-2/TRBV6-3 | CAGQRQGGETQYF | TGTGCCGGACAACGGCAGGGCGGAGAGACCCAGTACTTC
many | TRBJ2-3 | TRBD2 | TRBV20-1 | CSASISSGRADTQYF | TGCAGTGCTAGCATATCTAGCGGGAGAGCAGATACGCAGTATTTT
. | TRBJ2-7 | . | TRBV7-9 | CASSLRQAHEQYF | TGTGCCAGCAGCTTGAGACAGGCACACGAGCAGTACTTC